This T cell receptor beta chain is from a study of regulatory T cells in long-lasting Graves disease. Study-wide points: Exclusively peripheral blood, rather than thyroid tissue, was studied.

In its sample, this clonotype was seen many times. Its antigen is not known. Time point: newly diagnosed GD, antithyroid drugs for less than 3 months. PBMCs were the source of the RNA used for TCR sequencing. V was pared by 8 bases and J by 6 bases, with 10 bases of the junction left unmatched. CDR1 MNHNS and CDR2 SASEGT come from the germline V gene. CDR3 length: 14 residues. Building of the TCR beta libraries involved iRepertoire HTBI primers and Arm-PCR of CDR3 regions. TCRdb recomputed calls from the multiplex PCR reads with MiXCR, one row per CDR3 protein. Of approximately 210,000 distinct CDR3 sequences listed, about a sixth were seen once; the top ten hold around 20%.

The rearrangement joins TRBV6-1 to TRBJ1-2, with 9 bases lining up with TRBD1. Source: peripheral blood mononuclear cells (PBMCs), taken at new diagnosis, from a patient treated with antithyroid drugs. This TCR derives from a female donor with Graves disease. In DNA form, the CDR3 reads TGTGCCAGCCGGGCTTCAGACAGGGGGAATGGCTACACCTTC. Its translation is CASRASDRGNGYTF.